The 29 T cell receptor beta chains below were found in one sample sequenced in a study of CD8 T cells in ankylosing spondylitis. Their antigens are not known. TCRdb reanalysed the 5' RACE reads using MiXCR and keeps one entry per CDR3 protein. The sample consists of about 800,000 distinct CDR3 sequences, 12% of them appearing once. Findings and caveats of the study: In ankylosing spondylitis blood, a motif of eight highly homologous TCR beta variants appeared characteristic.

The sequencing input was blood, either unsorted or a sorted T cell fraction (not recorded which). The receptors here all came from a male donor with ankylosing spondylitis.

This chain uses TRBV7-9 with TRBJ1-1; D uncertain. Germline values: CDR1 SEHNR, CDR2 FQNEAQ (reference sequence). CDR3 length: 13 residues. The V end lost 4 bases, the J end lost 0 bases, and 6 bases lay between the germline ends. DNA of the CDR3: TGTGCCAGCAGCTCGAAAATGAACACTGAAGCTTTCTTT. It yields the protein CASSSKMNTEAFF. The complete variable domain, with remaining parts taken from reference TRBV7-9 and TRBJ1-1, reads DTGVSQNPRHKITKRGQNVTFRCDPISEHNRLYWYRQTLGQGPEFLTYFQNEAQLEKSRLLSDRFSAERPKGSFSTLEIQRTEQGDSAMYLCASSSKMNTEAFFGQGTRLTVV.

CDR3 loop: CSVVPGLAGETQYF. The CDR3 DNA is TGCAGCGTTGTTCCGGGACTAGCGGGGGAGACCCAGTACTTC. The rearrangement uses TRBV29-1 and TRBJ2-5; TRBD2 matches 13 bases. The germline gives CDR1 SQVTM, CDR2 ANQGSEA. This CDR3 spans 14 amino acids. J was trimmed by 5 bases and V by 4 bases; bases with no gene match: 4.

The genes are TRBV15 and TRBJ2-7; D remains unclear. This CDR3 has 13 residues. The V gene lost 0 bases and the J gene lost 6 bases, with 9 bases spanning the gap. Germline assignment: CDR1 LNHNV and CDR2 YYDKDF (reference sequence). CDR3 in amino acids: CATSRDFRTEQYF. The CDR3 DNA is TGTGCCACCAGCAGAGATTTTAGAACCGAGCAGTACTTC.

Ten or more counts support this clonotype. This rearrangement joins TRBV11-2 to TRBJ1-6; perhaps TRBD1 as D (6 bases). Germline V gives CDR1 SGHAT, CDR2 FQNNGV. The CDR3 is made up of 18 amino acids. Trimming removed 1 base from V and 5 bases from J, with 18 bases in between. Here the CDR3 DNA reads TGTGCCAGCAGCTTAGTAGGTGCGGGGGCGTCCAATAATTCACCCCTCCACTTT. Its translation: CASSLVGAGASNNSPLHF.

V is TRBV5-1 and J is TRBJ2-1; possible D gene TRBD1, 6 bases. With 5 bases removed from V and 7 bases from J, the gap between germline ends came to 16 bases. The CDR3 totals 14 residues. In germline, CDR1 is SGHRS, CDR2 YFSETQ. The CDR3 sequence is CASSPGQTWNEQFF. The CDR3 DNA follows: TGCGCCAGCAGTCCGGGACAAACTTGGAATGAGCAGTTCTTC.

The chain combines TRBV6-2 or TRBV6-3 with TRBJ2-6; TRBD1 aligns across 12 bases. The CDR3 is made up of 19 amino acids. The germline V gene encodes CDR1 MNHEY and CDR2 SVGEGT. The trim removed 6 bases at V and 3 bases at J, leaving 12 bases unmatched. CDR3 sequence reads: CASSARGQGATLGANVLTF. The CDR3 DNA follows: TGTGCCAGCAGCGCCCGGGGACAGGGGGCGACCCTTGGGGCCAACGTCCTGACTTTC.

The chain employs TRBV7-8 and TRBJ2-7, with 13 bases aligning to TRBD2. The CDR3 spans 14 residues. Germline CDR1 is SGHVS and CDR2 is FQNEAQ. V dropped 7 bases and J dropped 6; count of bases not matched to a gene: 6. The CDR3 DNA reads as TGTGCCAGCACCGGACTAGCGGGAGTTGCCGAGCAGTACTTC. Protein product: CASTGLAGVAEQYF. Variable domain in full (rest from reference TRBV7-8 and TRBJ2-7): GAGVSQSPRYKVAKRGQDVALRCDPISGHVSLFWYQQALGQGPEFLTYFQNEAQLDKSGLPSDRFFAERPEGSVSTLKIQRTQQEDSAVYLCASTGLAGVAEQYFGPGTRLTVT.

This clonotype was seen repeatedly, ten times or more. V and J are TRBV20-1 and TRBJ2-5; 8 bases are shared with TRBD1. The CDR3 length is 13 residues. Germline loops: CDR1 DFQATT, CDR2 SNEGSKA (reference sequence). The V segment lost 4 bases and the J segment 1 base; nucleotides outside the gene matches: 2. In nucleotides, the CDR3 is TGCAGTGCTACCGACAGGGGCCAAGAGACCCAGTACTTC. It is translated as CSATDRGQETQYF.

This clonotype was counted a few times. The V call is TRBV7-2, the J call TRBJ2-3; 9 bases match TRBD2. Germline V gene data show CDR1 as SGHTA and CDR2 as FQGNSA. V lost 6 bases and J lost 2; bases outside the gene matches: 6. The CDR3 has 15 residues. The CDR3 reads CASSSRGRVTDTQYF. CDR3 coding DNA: TGTGCCAGCAGTTCGCGCGGGAGGGTCACAGATACGCAGTATTTT.

Here the CDR3 reads CASNERTGVNTEAFF. Written as DNA, the CDR3 is TGTGCCAGCAACGAAAGGACAGGGGTGAACACTGAAGCTTTCTTT. The chain is built from TRBV2 and TRBJ1-1; 9 bases are a match to TRBD1. The junction had 6 bases not matched to a gene; V was cut back by 7 bases and J by 0 bases. The CDR3 has 15 amino acids. Germline V gives CDR1 SNHLY, CDR2 FYNNEI.

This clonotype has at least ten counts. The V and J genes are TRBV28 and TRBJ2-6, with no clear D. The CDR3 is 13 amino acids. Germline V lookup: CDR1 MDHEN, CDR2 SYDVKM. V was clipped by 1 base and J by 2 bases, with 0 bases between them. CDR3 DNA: TGTGCCAGCAGTTTATCTGGGGCCAACGTCCTGACTTTC. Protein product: CASSLSGANVLTF. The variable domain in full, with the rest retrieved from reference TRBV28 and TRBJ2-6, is DVKVTQSSRYLVKRTGEKVFLECVQDMDHENMFWYRQDPGLGLRLIYFSYDVKMKEKGDIPEGYSVSREKKERFSLILESASTNQTSMYLCASSLSGANVLTFGAGSRLTVL.

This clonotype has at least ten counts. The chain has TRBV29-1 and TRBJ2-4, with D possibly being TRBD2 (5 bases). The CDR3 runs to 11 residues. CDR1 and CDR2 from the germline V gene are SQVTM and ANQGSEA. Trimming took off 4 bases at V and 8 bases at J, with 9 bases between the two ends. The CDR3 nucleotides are TGCAGCGTTGGGGCCGGGGACATTCAGTACTTC. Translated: CSVGAGDIQYF.

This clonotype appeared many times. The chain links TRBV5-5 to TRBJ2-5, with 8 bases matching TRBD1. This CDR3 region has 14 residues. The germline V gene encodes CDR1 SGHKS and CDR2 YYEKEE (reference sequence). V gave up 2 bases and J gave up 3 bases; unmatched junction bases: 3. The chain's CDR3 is CASSLGQGKETQYF. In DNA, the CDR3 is TGTGCCAGCAGCTTAGGACAGGGAAAAGAGACCCAGTACTTC.

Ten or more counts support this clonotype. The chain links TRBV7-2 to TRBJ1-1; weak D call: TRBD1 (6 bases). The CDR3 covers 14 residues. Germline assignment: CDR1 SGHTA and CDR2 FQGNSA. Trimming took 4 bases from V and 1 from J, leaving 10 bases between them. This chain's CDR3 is CASSWGQGNTEAFF. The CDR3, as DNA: TGTGCCAGCAGCTGGGGGCAGGGGAACACTGAAGCTTTCTTT.

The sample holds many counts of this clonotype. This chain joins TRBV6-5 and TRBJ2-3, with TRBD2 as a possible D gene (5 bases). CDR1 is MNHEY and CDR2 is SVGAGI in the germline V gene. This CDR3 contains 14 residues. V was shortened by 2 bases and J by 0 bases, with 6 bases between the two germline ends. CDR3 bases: TGTGCCAGCAGTTACCGGGGTAGCACAGATACGCAGTATTTT. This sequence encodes CASSYRGSTDTQYF.

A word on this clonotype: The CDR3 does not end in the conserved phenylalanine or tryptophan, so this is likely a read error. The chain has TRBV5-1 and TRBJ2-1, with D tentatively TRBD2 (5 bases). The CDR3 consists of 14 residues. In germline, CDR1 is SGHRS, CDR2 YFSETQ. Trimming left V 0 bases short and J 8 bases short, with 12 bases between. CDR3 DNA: TGCGCCAGCAGCTTGGCCCCTCGAGGGTATGAGCAGTTCCTC. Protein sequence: CASSLAPRGYEQFL.

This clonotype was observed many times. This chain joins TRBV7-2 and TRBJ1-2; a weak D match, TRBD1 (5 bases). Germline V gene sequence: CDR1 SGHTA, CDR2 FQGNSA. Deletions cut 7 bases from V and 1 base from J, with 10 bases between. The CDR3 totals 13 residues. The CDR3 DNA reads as TGTGCCAGCACCCCGGGGGGTAACTATGGCTACACCTTC. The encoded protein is CASTPGGNYGYTF.

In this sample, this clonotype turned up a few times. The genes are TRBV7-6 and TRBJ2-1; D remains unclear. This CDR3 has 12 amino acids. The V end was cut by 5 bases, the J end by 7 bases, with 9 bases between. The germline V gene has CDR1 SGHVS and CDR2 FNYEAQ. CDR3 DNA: TGTGCCAGCAGCCGCATATTGAATGAGCAGTTCTTC. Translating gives CASSRILNEQFF.

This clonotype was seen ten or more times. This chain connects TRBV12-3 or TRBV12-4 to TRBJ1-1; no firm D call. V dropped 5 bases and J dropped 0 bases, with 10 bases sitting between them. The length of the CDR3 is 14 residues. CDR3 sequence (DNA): TGTGCCAGCAGTCCGCTAGGAGTGAACACTGAAGCTTTCTTT. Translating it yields CASSPLGVNTEAFF.

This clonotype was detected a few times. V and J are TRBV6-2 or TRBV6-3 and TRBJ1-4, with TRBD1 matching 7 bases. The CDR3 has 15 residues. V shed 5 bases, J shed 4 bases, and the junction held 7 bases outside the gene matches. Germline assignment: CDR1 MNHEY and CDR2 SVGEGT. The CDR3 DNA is TGTGCCAGCAGTCGTCGGGACAGCTTTAATGAAAAACTGTTTTTT. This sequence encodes CASSRRDSFNEKLFF.

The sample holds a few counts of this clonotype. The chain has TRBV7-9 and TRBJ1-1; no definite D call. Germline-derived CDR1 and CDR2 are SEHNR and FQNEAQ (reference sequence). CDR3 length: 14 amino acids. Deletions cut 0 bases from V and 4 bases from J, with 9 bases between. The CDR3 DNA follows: TGTGCCAGCAGCTTAGCGCCCCAGACCACTGAAGCTTTCTTT. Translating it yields CASSLAPQTTEAFF.

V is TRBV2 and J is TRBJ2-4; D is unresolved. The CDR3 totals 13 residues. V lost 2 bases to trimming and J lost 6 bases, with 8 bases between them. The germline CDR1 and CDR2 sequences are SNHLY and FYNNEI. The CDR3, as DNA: TGTGCCAGCAGTGAACACATCCGAAACATTCAGTACTTC. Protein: CASSEHIRNIQYF.

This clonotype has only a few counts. CDR3 region: CSARDPQELNIGTQYF. The CDR3 DNA reads as TGCAGTGCTAGAGATCCCCAGGAATTGAATATCGGGACCCAGTACTTC. The genes are TRBV20-1 and TRBJ2-5; D remains ambiguous. The V end lost 0 bases, the J end lost 7 bases, and 21 bases lay between the germline ends. Germline V lookup: CDR1 DFQATT, CDR2 SNEGSKA (reference sequence). This CDR3 has 16 amino acids.

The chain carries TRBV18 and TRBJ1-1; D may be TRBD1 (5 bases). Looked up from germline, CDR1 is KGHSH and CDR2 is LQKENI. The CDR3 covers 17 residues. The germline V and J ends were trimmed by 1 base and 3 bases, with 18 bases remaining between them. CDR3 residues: CASSPQLYRTLDTEAFF. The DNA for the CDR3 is TGTGCCAGCTCACCACAACTTTACAGGACCCTAGACACTGAAGCTTTCTTT.

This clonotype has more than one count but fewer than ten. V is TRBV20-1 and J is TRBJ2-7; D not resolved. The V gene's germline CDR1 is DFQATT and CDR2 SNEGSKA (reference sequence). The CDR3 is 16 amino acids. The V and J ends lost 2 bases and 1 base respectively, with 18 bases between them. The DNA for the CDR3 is TGCAGTGCTAGATTTCCGGGCGTCCACGGATCCTACGAGCAGTACTTC. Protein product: CSARFPGVHGSYEQYF.

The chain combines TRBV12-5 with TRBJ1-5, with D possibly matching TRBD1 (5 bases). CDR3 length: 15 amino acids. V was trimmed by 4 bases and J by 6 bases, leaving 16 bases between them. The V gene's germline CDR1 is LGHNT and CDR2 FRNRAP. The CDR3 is CASGSRSTGAQPQHF. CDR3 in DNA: TGTGCTAGTGGTTCGAGGAGCACTGGGGCTCAGCCCCAGCATTTT.

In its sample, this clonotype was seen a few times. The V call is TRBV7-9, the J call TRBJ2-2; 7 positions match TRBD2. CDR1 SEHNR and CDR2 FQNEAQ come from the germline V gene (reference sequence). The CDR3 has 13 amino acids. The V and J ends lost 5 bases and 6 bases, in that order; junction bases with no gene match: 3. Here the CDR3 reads CASSRRGAGELFF. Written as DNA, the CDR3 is TGTGCCAGCAGCCGCCGGGGGGCCGGGGAGCTGTTTTTT.

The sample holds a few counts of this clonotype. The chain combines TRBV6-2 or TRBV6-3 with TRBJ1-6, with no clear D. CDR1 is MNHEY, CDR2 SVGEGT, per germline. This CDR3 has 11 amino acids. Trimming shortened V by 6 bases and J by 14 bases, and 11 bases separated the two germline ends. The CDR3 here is CASSHNRALHF. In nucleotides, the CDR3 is TGTGCCAGCAGCCACAATCGAGCCCTCCACTTT.

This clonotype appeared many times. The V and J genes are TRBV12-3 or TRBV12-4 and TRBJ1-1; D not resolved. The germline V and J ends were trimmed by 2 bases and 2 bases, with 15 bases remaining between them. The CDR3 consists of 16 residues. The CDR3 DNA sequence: TGTGCCAGCAGTTTAACCAGGACGGTGGTAAACACTGAAGCTTTCTTT. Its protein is CASSLTRTVVNTEAFF.